Included here is one T cell receptor (beta chain) sequence, with context. Its antigen is not identified. CDR1 is SGDLS and CDR2 is YYNGEE in the germline V gene. This CDR3 has 16 residues. V was clipped by 4 bases and J by 3 bases; unmatched bases: 9. The data were taken from a study of cytomegalovirus exposure and HLA in healthy donors. About the research overall: In a previous analysis, some 120 million unique TCR beta sequences were found from approximately 180 million T cells. Findings and caveats of the study: Roughly uniform sequencing depth across donors was assumed, possibly incorrectly.

The study sampled nominally healthy donors, though unrecorded immune exposures were likely. Primers included in the PCR were 60 Vbeta and 13 Jbeta primers. Clones were read by immunoSEQ multiplex PCR, and TCRdb kept only the in-frame ones, dropping some. The sample includes around 99,000 clones, around 77% of them seen just once. Material: PBMCs. The chain carries TRBV9 and TRBJ2-3; 9 positions match TRBD2. The origin of this receptor is a man aged 35-49 years in good health and CMV-seronegative. The CDR3 loop is CASSLGSGGITDTQYF. In DNA, the CDR3 is TGTGCCAGCAGCCTAGGAAGCGGGGGGATTACAGATACGCAGTATTTT.